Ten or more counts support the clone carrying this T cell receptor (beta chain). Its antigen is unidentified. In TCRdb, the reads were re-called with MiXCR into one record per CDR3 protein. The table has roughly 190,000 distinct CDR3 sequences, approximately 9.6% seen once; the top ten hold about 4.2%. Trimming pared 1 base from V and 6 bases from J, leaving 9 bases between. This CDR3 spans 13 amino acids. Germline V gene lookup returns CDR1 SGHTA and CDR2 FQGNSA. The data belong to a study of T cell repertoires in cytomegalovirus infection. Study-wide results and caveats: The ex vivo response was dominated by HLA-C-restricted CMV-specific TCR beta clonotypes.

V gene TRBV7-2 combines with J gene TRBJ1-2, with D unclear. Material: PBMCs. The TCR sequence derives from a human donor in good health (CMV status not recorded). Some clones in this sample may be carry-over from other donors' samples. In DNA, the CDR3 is TGTGCCAGCAGCTTAGAGCTGTTCGATGGCTACACCTTC. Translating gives CASSLELFDGYTF.